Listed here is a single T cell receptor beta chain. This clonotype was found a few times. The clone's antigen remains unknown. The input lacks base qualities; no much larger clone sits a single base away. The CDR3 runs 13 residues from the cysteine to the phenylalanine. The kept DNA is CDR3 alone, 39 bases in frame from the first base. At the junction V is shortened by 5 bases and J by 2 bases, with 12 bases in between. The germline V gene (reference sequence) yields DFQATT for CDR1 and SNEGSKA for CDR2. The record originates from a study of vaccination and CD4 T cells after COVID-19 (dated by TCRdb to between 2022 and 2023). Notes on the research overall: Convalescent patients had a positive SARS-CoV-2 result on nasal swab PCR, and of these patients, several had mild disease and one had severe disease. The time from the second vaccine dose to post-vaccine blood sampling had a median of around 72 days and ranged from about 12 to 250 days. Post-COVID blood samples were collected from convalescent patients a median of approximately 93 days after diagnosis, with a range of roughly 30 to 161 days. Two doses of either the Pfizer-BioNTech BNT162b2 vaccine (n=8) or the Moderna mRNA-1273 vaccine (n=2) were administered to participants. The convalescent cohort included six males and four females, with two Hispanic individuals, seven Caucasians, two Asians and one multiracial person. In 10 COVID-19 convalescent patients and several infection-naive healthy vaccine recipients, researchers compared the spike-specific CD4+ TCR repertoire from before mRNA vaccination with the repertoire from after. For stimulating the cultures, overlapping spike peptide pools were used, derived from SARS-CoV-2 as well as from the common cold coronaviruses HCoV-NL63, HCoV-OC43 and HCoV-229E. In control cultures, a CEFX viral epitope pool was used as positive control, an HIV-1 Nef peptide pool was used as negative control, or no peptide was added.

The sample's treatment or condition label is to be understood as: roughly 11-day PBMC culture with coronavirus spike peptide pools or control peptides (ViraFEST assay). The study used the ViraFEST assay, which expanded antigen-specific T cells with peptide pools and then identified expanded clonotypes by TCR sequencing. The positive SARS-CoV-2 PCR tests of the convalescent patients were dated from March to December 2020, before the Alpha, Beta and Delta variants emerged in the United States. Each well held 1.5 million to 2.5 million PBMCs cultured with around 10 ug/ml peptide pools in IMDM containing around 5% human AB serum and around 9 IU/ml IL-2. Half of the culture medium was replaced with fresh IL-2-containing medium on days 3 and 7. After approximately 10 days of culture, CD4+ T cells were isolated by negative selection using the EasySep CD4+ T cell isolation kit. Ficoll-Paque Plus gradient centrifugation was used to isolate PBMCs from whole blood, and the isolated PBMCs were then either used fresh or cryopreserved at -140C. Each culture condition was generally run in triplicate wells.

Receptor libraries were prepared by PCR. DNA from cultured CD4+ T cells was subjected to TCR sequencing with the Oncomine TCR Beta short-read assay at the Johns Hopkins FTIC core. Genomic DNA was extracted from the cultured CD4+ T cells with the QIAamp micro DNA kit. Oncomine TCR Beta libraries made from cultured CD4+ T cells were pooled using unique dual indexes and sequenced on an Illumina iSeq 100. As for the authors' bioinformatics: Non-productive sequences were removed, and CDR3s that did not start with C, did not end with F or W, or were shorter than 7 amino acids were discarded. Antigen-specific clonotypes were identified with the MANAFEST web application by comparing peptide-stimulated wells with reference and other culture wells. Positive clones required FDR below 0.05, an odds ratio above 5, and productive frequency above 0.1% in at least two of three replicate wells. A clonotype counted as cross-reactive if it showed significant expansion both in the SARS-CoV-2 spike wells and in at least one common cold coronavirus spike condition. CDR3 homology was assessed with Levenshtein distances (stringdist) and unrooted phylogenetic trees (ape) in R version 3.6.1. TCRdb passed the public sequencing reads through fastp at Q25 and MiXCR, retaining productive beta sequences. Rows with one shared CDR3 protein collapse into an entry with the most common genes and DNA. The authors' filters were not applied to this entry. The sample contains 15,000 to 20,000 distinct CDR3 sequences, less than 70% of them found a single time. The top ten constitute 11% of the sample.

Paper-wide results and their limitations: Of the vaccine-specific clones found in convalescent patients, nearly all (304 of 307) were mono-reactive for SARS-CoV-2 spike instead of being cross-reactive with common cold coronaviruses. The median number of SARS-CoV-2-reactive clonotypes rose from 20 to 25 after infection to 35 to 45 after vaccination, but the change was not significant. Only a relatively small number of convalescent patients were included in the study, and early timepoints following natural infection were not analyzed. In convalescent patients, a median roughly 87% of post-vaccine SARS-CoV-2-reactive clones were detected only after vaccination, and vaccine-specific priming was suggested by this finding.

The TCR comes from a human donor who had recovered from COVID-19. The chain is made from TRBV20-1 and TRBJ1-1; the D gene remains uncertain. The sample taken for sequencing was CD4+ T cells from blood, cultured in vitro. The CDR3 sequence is CSALSGSNTEAFF. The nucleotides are TGCAGTGCTCTTTCGGGATCAAACACTGAAGCTTTCTTT.